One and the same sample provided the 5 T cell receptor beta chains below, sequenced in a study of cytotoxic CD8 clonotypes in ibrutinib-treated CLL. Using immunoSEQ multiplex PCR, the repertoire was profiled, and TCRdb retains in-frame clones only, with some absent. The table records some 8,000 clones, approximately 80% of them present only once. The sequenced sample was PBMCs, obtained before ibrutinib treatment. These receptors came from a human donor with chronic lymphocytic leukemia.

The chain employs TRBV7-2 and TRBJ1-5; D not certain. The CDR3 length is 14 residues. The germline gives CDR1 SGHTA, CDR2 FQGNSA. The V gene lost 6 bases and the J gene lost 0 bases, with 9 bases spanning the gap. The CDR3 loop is CASSWTSSNQPQHF. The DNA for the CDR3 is TGTGCCAGCAGTTGGACGAGTAGCAATCAGCCCCAGCATTTT.

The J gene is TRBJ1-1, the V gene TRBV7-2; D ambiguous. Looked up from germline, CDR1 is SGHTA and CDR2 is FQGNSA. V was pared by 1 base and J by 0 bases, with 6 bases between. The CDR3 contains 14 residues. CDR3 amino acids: CASSLGQVNTEAFF. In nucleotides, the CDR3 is TGTGCCAGCAGCTTAGGGCAGGTGAACACTGAAGCTTTCTTT.

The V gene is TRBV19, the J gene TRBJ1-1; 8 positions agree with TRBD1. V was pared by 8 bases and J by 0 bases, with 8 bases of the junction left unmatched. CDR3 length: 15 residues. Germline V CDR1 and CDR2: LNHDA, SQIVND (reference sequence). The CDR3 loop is CASHTGGVMNTEAFF. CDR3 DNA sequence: TGTGCCAGTCATACAGGGGGTGTGATGAACACTGAAGCTTTCTTT.

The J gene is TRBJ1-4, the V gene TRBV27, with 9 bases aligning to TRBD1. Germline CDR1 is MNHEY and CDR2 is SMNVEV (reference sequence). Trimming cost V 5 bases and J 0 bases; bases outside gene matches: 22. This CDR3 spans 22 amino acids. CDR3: CASSRRSLQGARGTATNEKLFF. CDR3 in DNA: TGTGCCAGCAGTCGCAGATCCTTACAGGGGGCGCGGGGGACGGCAACTAATGAAAAACTGTTTTTT.

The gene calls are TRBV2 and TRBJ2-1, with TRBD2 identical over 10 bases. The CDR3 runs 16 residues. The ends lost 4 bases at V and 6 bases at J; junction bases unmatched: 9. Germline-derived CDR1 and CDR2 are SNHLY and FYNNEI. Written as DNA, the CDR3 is TGTGCCAGCAGTGGAGGTAGCGGGGGGTCTCGCAATGAGCAGTTCTTC. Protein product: CASSGGSGGSRNEQFF.